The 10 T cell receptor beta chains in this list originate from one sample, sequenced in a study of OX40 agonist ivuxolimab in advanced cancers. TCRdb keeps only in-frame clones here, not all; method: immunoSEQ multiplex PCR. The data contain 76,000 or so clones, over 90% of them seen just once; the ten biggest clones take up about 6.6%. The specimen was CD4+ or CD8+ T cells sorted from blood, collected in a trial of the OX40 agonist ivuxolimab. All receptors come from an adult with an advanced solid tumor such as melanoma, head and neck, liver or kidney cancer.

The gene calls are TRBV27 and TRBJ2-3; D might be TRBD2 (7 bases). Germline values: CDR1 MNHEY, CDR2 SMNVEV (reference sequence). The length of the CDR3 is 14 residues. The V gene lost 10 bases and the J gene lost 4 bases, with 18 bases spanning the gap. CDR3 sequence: CATAGAVDPDTQYF. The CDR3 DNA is TGTGCCACCGCGGGGGCGGTGGACCCAGATACGCAGTATTTT.

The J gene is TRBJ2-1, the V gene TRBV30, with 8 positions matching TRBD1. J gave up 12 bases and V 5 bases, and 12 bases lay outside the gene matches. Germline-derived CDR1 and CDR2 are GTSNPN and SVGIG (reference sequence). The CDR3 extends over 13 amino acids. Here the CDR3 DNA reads TGTGCCTGGGCCCTAACAGGGGGACGGGGGCAGTTCTTC. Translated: CAWALTGGRGQFF. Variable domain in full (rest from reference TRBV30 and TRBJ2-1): SQTIHQWPATLVQPVGSPLSLECTVEGTSNPNLYWYRQAAGRGLQLLFYSVGIGQISSEVPQNLSASRPQDRQFILSSKKLLLSDSGFYLCAWALTGGRGQFFGPGTRLTVL.

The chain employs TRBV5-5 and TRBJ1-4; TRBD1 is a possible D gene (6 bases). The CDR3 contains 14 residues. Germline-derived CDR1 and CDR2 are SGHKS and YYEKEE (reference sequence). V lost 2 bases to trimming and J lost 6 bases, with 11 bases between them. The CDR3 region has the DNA TGTGCCAGCAGCTTTACACAGGGAGATGAAAAACTGTTTTTT. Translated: CASSFTQGDEKLFF.

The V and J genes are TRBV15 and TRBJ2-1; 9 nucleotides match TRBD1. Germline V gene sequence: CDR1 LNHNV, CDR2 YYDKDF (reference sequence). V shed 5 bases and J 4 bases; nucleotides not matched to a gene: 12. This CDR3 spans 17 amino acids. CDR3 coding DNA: TGTGCCACCAGCTCTCACCCGGGACAGGGACATTACAATGAGCAGTTCTTC. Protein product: CATSSHPGQGHYNEQFF. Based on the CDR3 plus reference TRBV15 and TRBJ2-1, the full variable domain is DAMVIQNPRYQVTQFGKPVTLSCSQTLNHNVMYWYQQKSSQAPKLLFHYYDKDFNNEADTPDNFQSRRPNTSFCFLDIRSPGLGDTAMYLCATSSHPGQGHYNEQFFGPGTRLTVL.

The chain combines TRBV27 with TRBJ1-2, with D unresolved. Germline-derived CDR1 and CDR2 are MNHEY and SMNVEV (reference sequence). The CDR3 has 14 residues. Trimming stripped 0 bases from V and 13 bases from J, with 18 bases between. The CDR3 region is CASSLSLPPRAVTF. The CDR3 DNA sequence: TGTGCCAGCAGTTTATCCCTGCCCCCGCGGGCAGTCACCTTC.

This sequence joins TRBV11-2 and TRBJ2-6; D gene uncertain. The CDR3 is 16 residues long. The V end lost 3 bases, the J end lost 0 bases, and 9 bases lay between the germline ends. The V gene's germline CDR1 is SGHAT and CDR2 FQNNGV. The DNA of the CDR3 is TGTGCCAGCAGCTTGACATATAACTCTGGGGCCAACGTCCTGACTTTC. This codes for CASSLTYNSGANVLTF.

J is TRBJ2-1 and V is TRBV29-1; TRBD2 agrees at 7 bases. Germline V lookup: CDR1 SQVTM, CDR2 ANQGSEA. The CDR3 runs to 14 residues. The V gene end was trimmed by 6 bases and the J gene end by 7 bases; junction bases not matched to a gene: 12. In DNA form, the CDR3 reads TGCAGCGTGGCAAAACGGGGGGACGGGAATGAGCAGTTCTTC. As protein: CSVAKRGDGNEQFF.

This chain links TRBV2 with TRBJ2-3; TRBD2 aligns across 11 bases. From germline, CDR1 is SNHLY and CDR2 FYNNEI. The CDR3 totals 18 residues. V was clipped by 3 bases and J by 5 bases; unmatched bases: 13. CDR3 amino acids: CASSDIVAGGQQRDTQYF. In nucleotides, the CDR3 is TGTGCCAGCAGTGATATCGTAGCGGGAGGGCAGCAGAGAGATACGCAGTATTTT.

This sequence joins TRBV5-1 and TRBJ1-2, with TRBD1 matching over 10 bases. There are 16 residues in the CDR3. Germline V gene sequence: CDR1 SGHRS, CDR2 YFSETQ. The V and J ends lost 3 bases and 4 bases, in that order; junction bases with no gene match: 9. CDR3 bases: TGCGCCAGCAGCTCAGACCCGGGACAGGGGATCTATGGCTACACCTTC. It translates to CASSSDPGQGIYGYTF.

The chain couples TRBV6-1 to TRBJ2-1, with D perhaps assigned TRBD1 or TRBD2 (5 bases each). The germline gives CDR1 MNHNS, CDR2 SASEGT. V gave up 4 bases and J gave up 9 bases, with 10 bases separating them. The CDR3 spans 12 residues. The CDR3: CASSARAGEQFF. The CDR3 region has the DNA TGTGCCAGCAGTGCCAGGGCGGGTGAGCAGTTCTTC.